A selection of T cell receptor beta chains follows, all from one sample in a study of T cell responses to AZD1222 COVID-19 vaccine. Sequencing was performed with immunoSEQ multiplex PCR; in TCRdb, only in-frame clones are kept and a portion is missing. The sample has approximately 140,000 clones; around 90% are singletons. The specimen was peripheral blood, collected 28 days after the second AZD1222 dose. Source of these receptors: an adult who received the AZD1222 COVID-19 vaccine. Both conserved end residues are trimmed from each CDR3.

V	J	CDR3
TRBV11-2	TRBJ2-7	ASSLNGGGDEQY
TRBV24-1	TRBJ1-2	ATSDSRGNTAFHGYT
TRBV9	TRBJ2-3	ASSVGTRRAADTQY
TRBV18	TRBJ2-1	ASSPMWDRAYNEQF
TRBV28	TRBJ2-3	ASSFPDRDGDTQY
TRBV24-1	TRBJ1-3	ATSDSGDFGNTIY
TRBV12-3/TRBV12-4	TRBJ2-2	ASSLVPPGELF
TRBV24-1	TRBJ1-2	ATSPGNYGYT
TRBV10-3	TRBJ1-5	AISVERNQPQH
TRBV28	TRBJ1-2	ASSLRGVGYGYT
TRBV19	TRBJ1-4	ASQGQRATNEKLF
TRBV15	TRBJ2-3	ATSRDLGRASTDTQY
TRBV2	TRBJ2-3	ASSDASGSGDTQY
TRBV19	TRBJ1-1	ASRLDRDTEAF
TRBV28	TRBJ1-1	ASSLGQGRENTEAF
TRBV7-3	TRBJ2-2	ASSSSAAGTGELF
TRBV24-1	TRBJ1-5	ATRGDGSNQPQH
TRBV5-1	TRBJ1-4	ASSLLATNEKLF
TRBV18	TRBJ1-5	ASSPPNRVTQPQH
TRBV7-9	TRBJ2-3	ASSQISAGITDTQY
TRBV7-2	TRBJ2-7	ASSLAGSDEQY
TRBV3-1/TRBV3-2	TRBJ2-3	ASSQTGLGTQY
TRBV6-2/TRBV6-3	TRBJ2-1	ASSYGFRGSSYNEQF
TRBV18	TRBJ1-4	ASSRLQAEKLF
TRBV3-1/TRBV3-2	TRBJ2-5	ASSLRTGGVETQY
TRBV24-1	TRBJ1-1	ATSDRDTEAF
TRBV20-1	TRBJ2-7	SANEGTYEQY
TRBV5-1	TRBJ2-3	ASSLQASGTGTDTQY
TRBV10-3	TRBJ2-7	ATEEDRVRSEQY
TRBV10-1	TRBJ2-2	ASSKGTDTGELF
TRBV7-3	TRBJ1-6	ASSSRAEDTTLH
TRBV5-1	TRBJ2-7	ASTQGTEAYEQY
TRBV6-5	TRBJ2-3	ASRDIPTDTQY
TRBV10-3	TRBJ2-2	AISGLAGATGELF
TRBV10-3	TRBJ1-1	AISEIGGITEAF
TRBV19	TRBJ1-2	ASTRDRGAYGYT
TRBV3-1/TRBV3-2	TRBJ2-1	ASSPWGTGEKNEQF
TRBV9	TRBJ2-2	ASSVAGNTGELF
TRBV7-9	TRBJ2-1	ASSLARLAGGKV
TRBV10-1	TRBJ2-1	ASSESSFGSYNEQF
TRBV24-1	TRBJ2-7	ATSDAGVVEQY
TRBV6-5	TRBJ1-2	ASSPGGGKSYGYT
TRBV5-4	TRBJ2-7	ASRTGTTDEQY
TRBV19	TRBJ2-7	ASAAGWDVSYEQY
TRBV6-5	TRBJ2-7	ASSYSSLAGVEQY
TRBV5-1	TRBJ1-4	ASSLNPGIEKLF
TRBV6-5	TRBJ1-1	ASLTGGKAF
TRBV6-5	TRBJ2-7	ASSSGTGSSYEQY
TRBV7-8	TRBJ2-5	ASRTGRETQY
TRBV24-1	TRBJ1-1	ATSDLLGRVGNTEAF
TRBV5-1	TRBJ2-5	ASSPMGLSRETQY